This T cell receptor (beta chain) was found in a study of T cells in Graves' hyperthyroidism and ophthalmopathy. Overall study findings and caveats: It was a median about 6.5 months before onset that the model predicted ophthalmopathy. Researchers found most expanded thyroid clonotypes above 0.001 in blood as well. Stable hyperthyroidism was separated from ophthalmopathy by a model based on 13 V-J features.

This clonotype was detected once. The antigen is undetermined. Diagnoses were made from clinical symptoms, serum measures (thyroxine and TRAb), thyroid ultrasound and orbital computed tomography. The CDR3 regions of TCR beta were amplified from RNA transcripts. HTBI primers were used for first-round RT-PCR of the TCR CDR3. TCRdb fed the multiplex PCR reads into MiXCR, producing one record per CDR3 protein. This repertoire shows about 840,000 distinct CDR3 sequences, roughly 37% found once; its top ten account for approximately 8.7%. This CDR3 is built from 17 residues. CDR1 and CDR2 (germline): SNHLY, FYNNEI. V lost 6 bases, J lost 1 base, and 8 bases stayed unmatched.

The sample taken for sequencing was blood. The receptor comes from a man in his late teens or twenties with Graves' hyperthyroidism. This sequence joins TRBV2 and TRBJ2-2, with TRBD1 matching over 10 bases. The CDR3 region is CASRETGGGRNTGELFF. The CDR3 DNA reads as TGTGCCAGCAGGGAGACAGGGGGCGGGAGGAACACCGGGGAGCTGTTTTTT.